This T cell receptor beta chain was recovered during a study of blood T cells in healthy people across ages. Overall study findings and caveats: The study found more naive CD4+ cells and higher diversity in long-lived than aged donors. Naive T cell percentage showed a strong correlation with the diversity of TCR beta.

Comment on this clonotype: Its antigen is as yet unknown.

Germline CDR1 ENHRY, CDR2 SYGVKD. This CDR3 has 13 residues. The ends were cut back, 0 bases at V and 11 bases at J, with 13 bases in the middle. It was with a sample-barcoded 5' primer and a J-beta primer mix that a second PCR of roughly 7 to 12 cycles was run. TCRdb re-called the 5' RACE reads with MiXCR, one entry per CDR3 protein. Among some 890,000 distinct CDR3 sequences, about 28% were seen once, and the ten largest hold about 10%. These data also formed part of another study, on T cells of mothers and their children. That work contributes: RNA extracted was entirely used for cDNA synthesis, approximately 1.5 ug per 15 ul.

The chain is built from TRBV10-3 and TRBJ1-2; weak D call: TRBD1 (5 bases). Sequences were obtained from blood. The clonotype originates from a woman between 40 and 50 years old in good health. CDR3 amino acids: CAISESAGFQYTF. The DNA for the CDR3 is TGTGCCATCAGTGAGTCGGCAGGGTTTCAATACACCTTC.